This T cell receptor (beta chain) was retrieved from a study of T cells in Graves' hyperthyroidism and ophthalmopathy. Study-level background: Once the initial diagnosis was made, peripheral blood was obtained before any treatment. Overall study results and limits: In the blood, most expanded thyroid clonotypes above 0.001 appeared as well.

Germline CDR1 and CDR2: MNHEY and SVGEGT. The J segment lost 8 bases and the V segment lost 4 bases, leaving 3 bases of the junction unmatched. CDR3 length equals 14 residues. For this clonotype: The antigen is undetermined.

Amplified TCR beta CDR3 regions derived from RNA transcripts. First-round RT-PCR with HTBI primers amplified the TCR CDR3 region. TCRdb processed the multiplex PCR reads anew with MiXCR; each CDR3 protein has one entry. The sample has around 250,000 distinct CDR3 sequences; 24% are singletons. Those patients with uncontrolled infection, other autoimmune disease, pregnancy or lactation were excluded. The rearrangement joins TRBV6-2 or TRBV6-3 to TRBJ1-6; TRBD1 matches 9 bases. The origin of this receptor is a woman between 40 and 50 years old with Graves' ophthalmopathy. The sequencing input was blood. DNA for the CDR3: TGTGCCAGCAGTTCCGGGACAGGGTATTCACCCCTCCACTTT. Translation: CASSSGTGYSPLHF.